A selection of T cell receptor beta chains follows, all from one sample in a study of response to subunit inactivated influenza vaccine. TCRdb redid the calling of the RT-PCR reads with MiXCR, one entry per CDR3 protein. The sample has around 750,000 distinct CDR3 sequences, 21% seen once; the top ten hold more than 8.5%. The specimen was PBMCs from blood, collected around 5 days after vaccination. These receptors all come from a man in his forties or fifties who received an inactivated influenza vaccine. Both conserved end residues are part of each CDR3. D genes are given only for firm matches. For some rows the clone size is stated as once, few or many, or as a class when expanded; others skip it.

>NA|few|TRBV4-3|TRBJ1-2
TGCGCCAGCAGCCAAGATCTAGGCAGATACTATGGCTACACCTTC
CASSQDLGRYYGYTF
>NA|few|TRBV27|TRBJ1-6
TGTGCCAGCAGTCCGCCTAATTCACCCCTCCACTTT
CASSPPNSPLHF
>TRBD1|NA|TRBV20-1|TRBJ2-7
TGCAGTGCTAGATCCCCCCAAACAGGGGGCAGCTCCTACGAGCAGTACTTC
CSARSPQTGGSSYEQYF
>NA|NA|TRBV28|TRBJ2-2
TGTGCCAGCAGACGGGACTTCCCGAACACCGGGGAGCTGTTTTTT
CASRRDFPNTGELFF
>TRBD1|NA|TRBV5-1|TRBJ1-1
TGCGCCAGCAGCTTTCCAAGCCGGGACAGGGGAACTGAAGCTTTCTTT
CASSFPSRDRGTEAFF
>TRBD2|few|TRBV9|TRBJ2-7
TGTGCCAGCAGCGTAGGCCTAGCGGACTCACACGAGCAGTACTTC
CASSVGLADSHEQYF
>NA|few|TRBV7-9|TRBJ2-7
TGTGCCAGCAGCGGTAGTCCTACCTACGAGCAGTACTTC
CASSGSPTYEQYF
>TRBD2|few|TRBV3-1|TRBJ2-1
TGTGCCAGCAGCCAAGAGGGACTAGAGAATGAGCAGTTCTTC
CASSQEGLENEQFF
>NA|NA|TRBV6-1|TRBJ1-1
TGTGCCAGCAGAATAACAATCCAGGCTGATGAAGCTTTCTTT
CASRITIQADEAFF
>NA|NA|TRBV18|TRBJ1-1
TGTGCCAGCTCCTTCTCGGGGGTGAACACTGAAGCTTTCTTT
CASSFSGVNTEAFF
>NA|NA|TRBV12-3/TRBV12-4|TRBJ2-1
TGTGCCAGCAGTTTAGGTTGGGCGGTTGAGCAGTTCTTC
CASSLGWAVEQFF
>TRBD1|few|TRBV5-1|TRBJ2-1
TGCGCCAGCAGCATCCGGGACAGATACAATGAGCAGTTCTTC
CASSIRDRYNEQFF
>NA|NA|TRBV10-3|TRBJ2-7
TGTGCCATCAGTGATCATGGAGAATCCTACGAGCAGTACTTC
CAISDHGESYEQYF
>TRBD1|many|TRBV20-1|TRBJ1-5
TGCAGTGTAGGGACAGGGGGGATGAATCAGCCCCAGCATTTT
CSVGTGGMNQPQHF
>TRBD1|few|TRBV20-1|TRBJ1-5
TGCAGTGCTAGAGGCGTCAGGGGGCAGCCCCAGCATTTT
CSARGVRGQPQHF
>NA|NA|TRBV20-1|TRBJ2-3
TGCAGTGCTCCACGAATAGCCCCCACAGATACGCAGTATTTT
CSAPRIAPTDTQYF
>NA|few|TRBV15|TRBJ2-1
TGTGCCACCAGCAGAAGAACTCTAGTAGGAGGGCACAATGAGCAGTTCTTC
CATSRRTLVGGHNEQFF
>TRBD2|NA|TRBV24-1|TRBJ2-1
TGTGCCACCAGTGATCCCGGGACTAGCGGGGGACGCTCCTACAATGAGCAGTTCTTC
CATSDPGTSGGRSYNEQFF
>NA|NA|TRBV29-1|TRBJ1-1
TGCAGCGTTGGTCCCCGGGACACTAAAGGGAACACTGAAGCTTTCTTT
CSVGPRDTKGNTEAFF
>TRBD1|NA|TRBV7-9|TRBJ2-7
TGTGCCAGCAGCACTCAGGGGGCGGGTAACGAGCAGTACTTC
CASSTQGAGNEQYF
>NA|few|TRBV20-1|TRBJ1-1
TGCAGTGCTAGAGATGTTTTATCCGGGTCTAGCACTGAAGCTTTCTTT
CSARDVLSGSSTEAFF
>TRBD2|NA|TRBV9|TRBJ2-1
TGTGCCAGCGGGGCCGGGACTAGGGGGGGTTACAATGAGCAGTTCTTC
CASGAGTRGGYNEQFF
>NA|few|TRBV9|TRBJ2-7
TGTGCCAGCAGCGTAGAAGGGGGAGTTACTTCCTACGAGCAGTACTTC
CASSVEGGVTSYEQYF